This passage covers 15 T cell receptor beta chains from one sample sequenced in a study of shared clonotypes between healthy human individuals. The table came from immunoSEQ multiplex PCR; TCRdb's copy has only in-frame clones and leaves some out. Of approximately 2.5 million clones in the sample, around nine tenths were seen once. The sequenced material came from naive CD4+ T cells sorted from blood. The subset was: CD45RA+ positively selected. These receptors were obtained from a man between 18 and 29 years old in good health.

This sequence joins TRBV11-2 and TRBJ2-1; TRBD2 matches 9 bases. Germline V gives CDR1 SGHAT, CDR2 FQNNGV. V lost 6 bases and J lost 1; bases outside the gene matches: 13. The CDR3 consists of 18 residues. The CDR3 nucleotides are TGTGCCAGCAGGCGAGGGGCTAGCGGGACCGTGTCCTACAATGAGCAGTTCTTC. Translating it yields CASRRGASGTVSYNEQFF.

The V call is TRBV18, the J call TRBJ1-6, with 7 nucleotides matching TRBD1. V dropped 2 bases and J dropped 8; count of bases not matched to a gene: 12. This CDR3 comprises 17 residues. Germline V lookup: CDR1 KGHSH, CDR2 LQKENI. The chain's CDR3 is CASSPSLLWTGYSPLHF. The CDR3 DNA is TGTGCCAGCTCACCAAGCTTGTTATGGACAGGTTATTCACCCCTCCACTTT. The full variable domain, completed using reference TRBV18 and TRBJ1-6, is NAGVMQNPRHLVRRRGQEARLRCSPMKGHSHVYWYRQLPEEGLKFMVYLQKENIIDESGMPKERFSAEFPKEGPSILRIQQVVRGDSAAYFCASSPSLLWTGYSPLHFGNGTRLTVT.

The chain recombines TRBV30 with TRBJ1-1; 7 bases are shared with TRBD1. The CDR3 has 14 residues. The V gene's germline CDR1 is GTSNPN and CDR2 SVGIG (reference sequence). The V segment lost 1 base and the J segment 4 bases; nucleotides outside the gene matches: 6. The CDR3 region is CAWSGTGEFTEAFF. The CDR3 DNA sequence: TGTGCCTGGAGTGGCACAGGGGAATTCACTGAAGCTTTCTTT.

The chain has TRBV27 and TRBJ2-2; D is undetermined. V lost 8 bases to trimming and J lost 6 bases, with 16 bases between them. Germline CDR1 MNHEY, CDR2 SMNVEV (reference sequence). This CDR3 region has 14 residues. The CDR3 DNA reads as TGTGCCAGCTTACCTAGTAGATCCCCCGGGGAGCTGTTTTTT. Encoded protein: CASLPSRSPGELFF.

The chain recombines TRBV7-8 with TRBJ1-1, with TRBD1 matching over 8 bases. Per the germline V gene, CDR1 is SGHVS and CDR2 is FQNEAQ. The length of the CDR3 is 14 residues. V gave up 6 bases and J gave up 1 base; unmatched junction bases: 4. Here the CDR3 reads CASRPDRGNTEAFF. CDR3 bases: TGTGCCAGCAGACCAGACAGGGGGAACACTGAAGCTTTCTTT. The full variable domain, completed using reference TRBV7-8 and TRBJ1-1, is GAGVSQSPRYKVAKRGQDVALRCDPISGHVSLFWYQQALGQGPEFLTYFQNEAQLDKSGLPSDRFFAERPEGSVSTLKIQRTQQEDSAVYLCASRPDRGNTEAFFGQGTRLTVV.

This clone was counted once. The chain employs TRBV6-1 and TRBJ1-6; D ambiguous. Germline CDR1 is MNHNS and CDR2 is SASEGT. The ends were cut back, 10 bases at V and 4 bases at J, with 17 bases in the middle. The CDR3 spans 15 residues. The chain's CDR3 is CATASTRAYNSPLHF. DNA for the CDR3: TGTGCCACCGCTAGTACCCGGGCGTATAATTCACCCCTCCACTTT.

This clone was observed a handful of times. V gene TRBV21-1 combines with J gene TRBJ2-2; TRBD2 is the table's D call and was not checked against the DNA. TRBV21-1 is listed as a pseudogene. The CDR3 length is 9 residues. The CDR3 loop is CNCTGELFF. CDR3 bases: TGTAACTGCACCGGGGAGCTGTTTTTT.

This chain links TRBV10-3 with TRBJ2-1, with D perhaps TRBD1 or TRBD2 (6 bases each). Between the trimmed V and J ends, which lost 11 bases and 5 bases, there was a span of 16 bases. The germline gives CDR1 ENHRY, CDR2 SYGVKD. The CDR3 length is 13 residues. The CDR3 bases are TGTGCCCTTAGGGGGGACCTCAACAATGAGCAGTTCTTC. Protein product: CALRGDLNNEQFF.

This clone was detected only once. The CDR3 region is CASSSYTEAFF. Written as DNA, the CDR3 is TGTGCCAGCAGTTCGTACACTGAAGCTTTCTTT. The chain has TRBV6-1 and TRBJ1-1; D gene uncertain. CDR1 MNHNS and CDR2 SASEGT come from the germline V gene. Deletions cut 5 bases from V and 3 bases from J, with 4 bases between. The CDR3 consists of 11 residues.

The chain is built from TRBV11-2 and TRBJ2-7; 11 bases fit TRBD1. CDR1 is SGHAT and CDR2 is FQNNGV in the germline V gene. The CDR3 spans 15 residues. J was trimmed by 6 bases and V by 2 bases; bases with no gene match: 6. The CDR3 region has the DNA TGTGCCAGCAGCTTACAGGGACAGGGGGGGGCCGAGCAGTACTTC. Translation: CASSLQGQGGAEQYF.

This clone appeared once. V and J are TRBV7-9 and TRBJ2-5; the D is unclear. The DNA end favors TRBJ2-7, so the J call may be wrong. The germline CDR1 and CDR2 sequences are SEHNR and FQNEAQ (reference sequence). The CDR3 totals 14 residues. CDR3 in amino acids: CASSAIPDSYEQYF. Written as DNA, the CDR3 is TGTGCCAGCAGCGCAATCCCAGATTCCTACGAGCAGTACTTC.

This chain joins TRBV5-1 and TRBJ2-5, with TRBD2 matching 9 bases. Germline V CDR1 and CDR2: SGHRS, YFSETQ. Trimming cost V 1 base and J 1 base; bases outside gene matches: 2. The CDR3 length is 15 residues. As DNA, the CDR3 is TGCGCCAGCAGCTTGAATAGCGGGAGCCAAGAGACCCAGTACTTC. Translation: CASSLNSGSQETQYF.

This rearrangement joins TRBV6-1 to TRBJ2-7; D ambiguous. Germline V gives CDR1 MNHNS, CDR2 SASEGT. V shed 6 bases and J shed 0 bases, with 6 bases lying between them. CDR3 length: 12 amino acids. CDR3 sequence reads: CASRSPSYEQYF. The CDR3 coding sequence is TGTGCCAGCAGGTCCCCCTCCTACGAGCAGTACTTC.

Here the CDR3 DNA reads TGTGCCAGCAGTTACTCGGCCCAGACCCAGTACTTC. Its protein product is CASSYSAQTQYF. The chain links TRBV6-6 to TRBJ2-5; D ambiguous. This CDR3 is 12 amino acids long. The ends were cut back, 0 bases at V and 6 bases at J, with 5 bases in the middle. Germline assignment: CDR1 MNHNY and CDR2 SVGAGI (reference sequence).

The chain's CDR3 is CASRTWGLTDTQYF. The CDR3 DNA is TGTGCCAGCAGGACCTGGGGACTCACAGATACGCAGTATTTT. The rearrangement links TRBV27 to TRBJ2-3, with D possibly TRBD2 on 6 matching bases. Germline values: CDR1 MNHEY, CDR2 SMNVEV (reference sequence). V was trimmed by 6 bases and J by 2 bases, leaving 12 bases between them. The CDR3 extends over 14 amino acids.